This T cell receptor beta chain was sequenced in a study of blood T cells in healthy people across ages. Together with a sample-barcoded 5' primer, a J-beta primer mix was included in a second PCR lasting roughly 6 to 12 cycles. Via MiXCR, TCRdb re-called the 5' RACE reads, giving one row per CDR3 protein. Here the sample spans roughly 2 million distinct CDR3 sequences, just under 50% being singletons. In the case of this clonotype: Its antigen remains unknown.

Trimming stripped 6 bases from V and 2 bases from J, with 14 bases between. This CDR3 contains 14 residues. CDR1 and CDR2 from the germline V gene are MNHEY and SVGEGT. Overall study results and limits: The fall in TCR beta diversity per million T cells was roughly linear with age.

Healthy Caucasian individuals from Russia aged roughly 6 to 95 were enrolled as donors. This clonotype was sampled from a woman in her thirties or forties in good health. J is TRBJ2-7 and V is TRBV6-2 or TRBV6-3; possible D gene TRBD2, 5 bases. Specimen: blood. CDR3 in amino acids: CASRTPGGTYEQYF. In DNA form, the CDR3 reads TGTGCCAGCAGGACTCCTGGAGGAACCTACGAGCAGTACTTC.